Listed here are 8 T cell receptor beta chains from one sample, sequenced in a study of glioma-infiltrating T cells after dendritic cell vaccination. The data were produced by immunoSEQ multiplex PCR, yet TCRdb's version contains in-frame clones alone and is incomplete. The table has about 90,000 clones, roughly 84% seen once. The source material was blood, sampled before dendritic cell vaccination. The receptors come from a human donor with glioblastoma.

The count of this clone is one. The chain carries TRBV5-4 and TRBJ1-2, with a tentative D call TRBD1 (5 bases). V was shortened by 4 bases and J by 4 bases, with 17 bases between the two germline ends. The CDR3 sequence is 15 residues long. Germline CDR1 reads SGHNT; CDR2 reads YYREEE (reference sequence). The CDR3: CASSLEGSRGYGYTF. The CDR3 bases are TGTGCCAGCAGCCTGGAGGGGTCGCGGGGCTATGGCTACACCTTC. Full variable domain (remainder filled in from reference TRBV5-4 and TRBJ1-2): ETGVTQSPTHLIKTRGQQVTLRCSSQSGHNTVSWYQQALGQGPQFIFQYYREEENGRGNFPPRFSGLQFPNYSSELNVNALELDDSALYLCASSLEGSRGYGYTFGSGTRLTVV.

This sequence joins TRBV25-1 and TRBJ2-5, with 9 nucleotides matching TRBD2. The germline V gene encodes CDR1 MGHDK and CDR2 SYGVNS. The CDR3 covers 15 residues. Trimming took 3 bases from V and 3 from J; bases not matched to a gene: 5. The CDR3 protein is CASSELAGLKETQYF. The CDR3 DNA follows: TGTGCCAGCAGTGAGCTAGCGGGACTCAAAGAGACCCAGTACTTC.

The chain couples TRBV4-3 to TRBJ2-1; TRBD2 might be the D (5 bases). Germline lookup yields CDR1 LGHNA and CDR2 YSLEER. The CDR3 loop spans 14 amino acids. Trimming removed 6 bases from V and 6 bases from J, with 15 bases in between. In DNA, the CDR3 is TGCGCCAGCAGTCTTCTCGAGGGAATCAATGAGCAGTTCTTC. Translating gives CASSLLEGINEQFF.

This rearrangement joins TRBV27 to TRBJ2-3; D possibly corresponds to TRBD1 (6 bases). The CDR3 spans 14 residues. The V and J ends lost 6 bases and 13 bases respectively, with 23 bases between them. Looked up from germline, CDR1 is MNHEY and CDR2 is SMNVEV (reference sequence). CDR3 protein: CASSQTGITPNEYF. DNA of the CDR3: TGTGCCAGCAGCCAAACAGGGATCACTCCTAACGAGTATTTT.

The chain joins TRBV4-3 to TRBJ2-3, with 8 nucleotides matching TRBD2. Germline CDR1 LGHNA, CDR2 YSLEER. The junction had 4 bases not matched to a gene; V was cut back by 5 bases and J by 3 bases. The CDR3 has 14 residues. Here the CDR3 DNA reads TGCGCCAGCAGCTTTAAGCGGGAGACAGATACGCAGTATTTT. This translates into CASSFKRETDTQYF.

The chain has TRBV30 and TRBJ1-1; D call uncertain. The CDR3 length is 13 residues. Trimming removed 0 bases from V and 10 bases from J, with 15 bases in between. CDR1 GTSNPN and CDR2 SVGIG come from the germline V gene (reference sequence). CDR3 DNA: TGTGCCTGGAGTGTTTACCCGTCCCGGGGAGCTTTCTTT. Amino acids: CAWSVYPSRGAFF.

J is TRBJ2-5 and V is TRBV6-6, with a tentative D call TRBD1 (7 bases). CDR1 is MNHNY and CDR2 is SVGAGI in the germline V gene (reference sequence). V gave up 5 bases and J gave up 5 bases, with 12 bases separating them. The CDR3 consists of 13 residues. The CDR3 sequence: CASSTPGGETQYF. The DNA for the CDR3 is TGTGCCAGCAGTACGCCAGGGGGGGAGACCCAGTACTTC.

A few counts support this clone. The chain joins TRBV14 to TRBJ2-7; tentative D call: TRBD2 (7 bases). Germline V gene data show CDR1 as SGHDN and CDR2 as FVKESK. This CDR3 contains 14 residues. Trimming took off 4 bases at V and 8 bases at J, with 18 bases between the two ends. The CDR3 is CASSLLERGGKQYF. CDR3 DNA sequence: TGTGCCAGCAGCCTTCTCGAGAGGGGGGGGAAGCAGTACTTC.